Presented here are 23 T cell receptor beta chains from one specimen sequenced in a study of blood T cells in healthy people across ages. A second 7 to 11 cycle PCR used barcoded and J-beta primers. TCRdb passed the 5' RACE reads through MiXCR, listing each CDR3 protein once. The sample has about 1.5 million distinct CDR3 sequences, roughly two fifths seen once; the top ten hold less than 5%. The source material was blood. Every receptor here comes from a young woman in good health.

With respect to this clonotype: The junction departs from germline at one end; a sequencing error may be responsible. CDR3 sequence: CACSPRTGWGQPQHF. DNA for the CDR3: TGTGCCTGCAGTCCCCGGACAGGGTGGGGTCAGCCCCAGCATTTT. The chain uses TRBV2 and TRBJ1-5, with 8 bases identical to TRBD1. Germline loops: CDR1 SNHLY, CDR2 FYNNEI. The length of the CDR3 is 15 residues.

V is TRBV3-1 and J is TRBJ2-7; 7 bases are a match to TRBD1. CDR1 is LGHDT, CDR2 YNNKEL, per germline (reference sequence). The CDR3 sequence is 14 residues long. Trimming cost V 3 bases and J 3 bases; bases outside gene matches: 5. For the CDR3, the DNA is TGTGCCAGCAGCCATGGGACAGCAGACTACGAGCAGTACTTC. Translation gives CASSHGTADYEQYF.

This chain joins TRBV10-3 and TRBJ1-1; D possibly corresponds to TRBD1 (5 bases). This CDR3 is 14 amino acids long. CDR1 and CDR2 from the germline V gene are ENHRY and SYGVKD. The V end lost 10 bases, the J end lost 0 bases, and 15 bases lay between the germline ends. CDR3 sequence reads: CATQGLAMNTEAFF. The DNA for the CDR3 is TGTGCCACCCAGGGTTTAGCCATGAACACTGAAGCTTTCTTT.

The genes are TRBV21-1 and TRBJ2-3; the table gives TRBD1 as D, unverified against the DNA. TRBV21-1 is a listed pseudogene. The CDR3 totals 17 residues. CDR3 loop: CASSKYHPGDGADTQYF. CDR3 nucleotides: TGTGCCAGCAGCAAGTATCACCCGGGAGATGGGGCAGATACGCAGTATTTT.

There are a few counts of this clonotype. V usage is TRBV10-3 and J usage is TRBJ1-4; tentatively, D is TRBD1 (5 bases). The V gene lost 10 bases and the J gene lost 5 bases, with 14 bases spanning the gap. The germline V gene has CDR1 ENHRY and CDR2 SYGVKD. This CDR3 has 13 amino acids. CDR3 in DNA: TGTGCCACCCGGGGGATTGAGAATGAAAAACTGTTTTTT. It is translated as CATRGIENEKLFF.

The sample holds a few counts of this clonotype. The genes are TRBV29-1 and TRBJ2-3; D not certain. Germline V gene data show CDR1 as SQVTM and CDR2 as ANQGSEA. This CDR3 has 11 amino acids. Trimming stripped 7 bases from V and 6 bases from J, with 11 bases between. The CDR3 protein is CSAAESDTQYF. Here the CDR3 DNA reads TGCAGCGCCGCTGAGAGTGATACGCAGTATTTT.

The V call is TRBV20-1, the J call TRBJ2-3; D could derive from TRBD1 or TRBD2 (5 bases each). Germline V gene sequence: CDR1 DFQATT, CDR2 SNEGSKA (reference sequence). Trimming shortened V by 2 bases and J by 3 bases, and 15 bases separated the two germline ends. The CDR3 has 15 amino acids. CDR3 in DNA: TGCAGTGCTAGAAACGGGGCAGGGCGGACAGATACGCAGTATTTT. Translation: CSARNGAGRTDTQYF.

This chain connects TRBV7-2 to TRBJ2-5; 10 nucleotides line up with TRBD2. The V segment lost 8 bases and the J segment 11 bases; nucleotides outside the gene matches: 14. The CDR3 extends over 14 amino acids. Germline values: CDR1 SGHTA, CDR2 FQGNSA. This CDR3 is CASLAGGSYNGQYF. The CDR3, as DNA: TGTGCCAGCTTAGCGGGAGGAAGCTACAATGGGCAGTACTTC.

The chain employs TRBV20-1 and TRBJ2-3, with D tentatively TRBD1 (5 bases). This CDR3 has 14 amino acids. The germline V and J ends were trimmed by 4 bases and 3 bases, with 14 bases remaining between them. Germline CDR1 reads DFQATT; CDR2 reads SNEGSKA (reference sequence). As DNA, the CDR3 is TGCAGTGCTACCCCACTCAGGGTGACAGATACGCAGTATTTT. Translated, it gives CSATPLRVTDTQYF.

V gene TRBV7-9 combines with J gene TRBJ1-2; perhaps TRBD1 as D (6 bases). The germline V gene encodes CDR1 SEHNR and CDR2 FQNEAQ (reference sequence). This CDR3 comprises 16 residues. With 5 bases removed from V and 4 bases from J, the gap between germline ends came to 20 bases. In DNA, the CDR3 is TGTGCCAGCAGCAACCGGGACACCCTTCTTGGCTATGGCTACACCTTC. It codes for CASSNRDTLLGYGYTF.

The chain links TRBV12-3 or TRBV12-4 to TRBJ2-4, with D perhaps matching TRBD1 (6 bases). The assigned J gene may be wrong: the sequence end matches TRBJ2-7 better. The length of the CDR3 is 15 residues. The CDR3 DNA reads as TGTGCCAGCAGCTCGACGGGACACTACTCCTACGAGCAGTACTTC. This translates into CASSSTGHYSYEQYF.

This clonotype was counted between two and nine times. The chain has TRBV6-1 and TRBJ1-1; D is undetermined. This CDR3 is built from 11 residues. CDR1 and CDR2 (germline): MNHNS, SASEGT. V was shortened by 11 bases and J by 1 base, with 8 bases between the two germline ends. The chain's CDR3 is CAGLKNTEAFF. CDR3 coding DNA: TGTGCCGGCTTGAAGAACACTGAAGCTTTCTTT.

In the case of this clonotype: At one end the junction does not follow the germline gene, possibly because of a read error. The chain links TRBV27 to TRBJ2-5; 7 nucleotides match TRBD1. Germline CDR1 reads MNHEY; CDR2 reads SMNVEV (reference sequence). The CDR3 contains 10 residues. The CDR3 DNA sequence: TGTGCCAGCAGTTTGACAGGGACCCACTTC. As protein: CASSLTGTHF.

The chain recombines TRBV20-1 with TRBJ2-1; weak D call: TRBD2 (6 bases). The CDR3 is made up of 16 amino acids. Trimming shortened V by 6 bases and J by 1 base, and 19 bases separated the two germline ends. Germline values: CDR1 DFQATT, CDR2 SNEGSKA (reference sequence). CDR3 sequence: CSAEDRDSYSYNEQFF. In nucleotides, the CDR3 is TGCAGTGCAGAAGATCGGGACTCCTATTCCTACAATGAGCAGTTCTTC.

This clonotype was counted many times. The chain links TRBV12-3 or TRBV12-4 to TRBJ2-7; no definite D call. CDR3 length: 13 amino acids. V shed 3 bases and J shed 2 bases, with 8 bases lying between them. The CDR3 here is CASSFGPAYEQYF. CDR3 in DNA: TGTGCCAGCAGTTTCGGTCCCGCCTACGAGCAGTACTTC.

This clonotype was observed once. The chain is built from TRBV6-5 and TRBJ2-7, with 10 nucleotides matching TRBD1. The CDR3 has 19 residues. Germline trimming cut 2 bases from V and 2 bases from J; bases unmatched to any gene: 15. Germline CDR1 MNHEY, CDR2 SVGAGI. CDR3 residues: CASSYPIGPGQGKTYEQYF. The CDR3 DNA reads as TGTGCCAGCAGTTACCCGATAGGCCCGGGACAGGGGAAAACCTACGAGCAGTACTTC.

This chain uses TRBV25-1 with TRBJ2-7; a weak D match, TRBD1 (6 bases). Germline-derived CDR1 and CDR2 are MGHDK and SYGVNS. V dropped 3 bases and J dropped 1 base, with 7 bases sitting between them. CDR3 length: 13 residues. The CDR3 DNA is TGTGCCAGCAGTGATACAGGGTCCTACGAGCAGTACTTC. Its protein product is CASSDTGSYEQYF.

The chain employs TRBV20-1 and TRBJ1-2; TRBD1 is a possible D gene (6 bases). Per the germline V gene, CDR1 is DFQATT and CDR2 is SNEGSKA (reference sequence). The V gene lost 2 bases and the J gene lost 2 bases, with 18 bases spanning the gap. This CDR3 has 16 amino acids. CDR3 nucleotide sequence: TGCAGTGCTAGACCCGGGGTAGACAGGACGAACTATGGCTACACCTTC. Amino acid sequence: CSARPGVDRTNYGYTF.

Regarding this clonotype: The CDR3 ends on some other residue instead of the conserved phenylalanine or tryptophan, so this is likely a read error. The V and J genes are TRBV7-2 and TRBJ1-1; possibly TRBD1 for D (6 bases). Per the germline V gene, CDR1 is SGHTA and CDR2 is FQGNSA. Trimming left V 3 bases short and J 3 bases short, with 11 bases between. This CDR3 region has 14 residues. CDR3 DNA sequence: TGTGCCAGCAGCTTGACAGGCGGGTACACTGAAGCTTTCTAT. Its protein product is CASSLTGGYTEAFY.

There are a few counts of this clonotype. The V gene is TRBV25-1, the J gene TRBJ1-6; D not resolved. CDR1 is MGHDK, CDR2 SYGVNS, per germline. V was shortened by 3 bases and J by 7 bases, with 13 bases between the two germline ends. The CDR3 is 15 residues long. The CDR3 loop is CASSDLDGGNSPLHF. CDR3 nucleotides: TGTGCCAGCAGTGATCTGGACGGAGGGAATTCACCCCTCCACTTT.

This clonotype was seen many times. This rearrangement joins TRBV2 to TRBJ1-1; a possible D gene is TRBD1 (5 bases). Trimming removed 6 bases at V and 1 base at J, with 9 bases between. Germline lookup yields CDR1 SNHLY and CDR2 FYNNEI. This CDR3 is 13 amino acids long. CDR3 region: CASSPGTNTEAFF. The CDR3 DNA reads TGTGCCAGCAGCCCAGGGACGAACACTGAAGCTTTCTTT.

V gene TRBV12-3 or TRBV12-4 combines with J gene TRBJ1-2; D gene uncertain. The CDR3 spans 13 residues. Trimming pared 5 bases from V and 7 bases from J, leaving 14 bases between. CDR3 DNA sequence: TGTGCCAGCAGTCTAAGTTATAAGAGTGGCTACACCTTC. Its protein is CASSLSYKSGYTF.

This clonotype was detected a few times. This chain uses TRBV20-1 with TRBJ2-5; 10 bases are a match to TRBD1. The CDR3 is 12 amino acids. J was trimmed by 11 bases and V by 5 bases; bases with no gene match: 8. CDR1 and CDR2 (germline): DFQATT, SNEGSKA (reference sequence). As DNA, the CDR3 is TGCAGTGCTGGAACGGACAGGGGGGAGCAGTACTTC. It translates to CSAGTDRGEQYF.